The 5 T cell receptor beta chains below all came from one sample that was sequenced in a study of T-cell reconstitution after alpha-beta-depleted transplantation in children. General observations from the study: From newly produced T cells came most of the T-cell counts and diversity one year after transplant.

Their recognized antigens are unknown. Unique molecular identifiers were built into the TCRbeta library. TCRdb independently ran MiXCR on the PCR reads; one entry per CDR3 protein. The sample holds about 300,000 distinct CDR3 sequences, roughly 7.8% seen once. The specimen comprised peripheral blood, sampled 360 days after TCRalphabeta/CD19-depleted stem cell transplant. These TCRs come from a female patient between 2 and 15 years old who had a stem cell transplant for Fanconi anemia, so the T cells may come from the graft donor.

In its sample, this clonotype was seen a few times. The chain couples TRBV2 to TRBJ2-5; D is uncertain. CDR1 and CDR2 from the germline V gene are SNHLY and FYNNEI. The V gene lost 11 bases and the J gene lost 0 bases, with 16 bases spanning the gap. The CDR3 length is 14 residues. The CDR3 bases are TGTGCCGTCCGGGCAACTCGAGACCAAGAGACCCAGTACTTC. It is translated as CAVRATRDQETQYF.

In this sample, this clonotype turned up many times. The chain uses TRBV7-2 and TRBJ2-1; D possibly corresponds to TRBD1 (6 bases). This CDR3 contains 15 residues. V dropped 3 bases and J dropped 9 bases, with 18 bases sitting between them. Per the germline V gene, CDR1 is SGHTA and CDR2 is FQGNSA. CDR3 residues: CASSLTGNHRSEQFF. The DNA of the CDR3 is TGTGCCAGCAGCTTGACAGGTAACCATAGGAGTGAGCAGTTCTTC.

This clonotype was seen many times. This chain joins TRBV9 and TRBJ1-1; D perhaps matches TRBD1 (5 bases). The CDR3 loop spans 13 amino acids. Per germline, CDR1 SGDLS and CDR2 YYNGEE. V lost 0 bases, J lost 4 bases, and 7 bases lay in between. CDR3 amino acids: CASSVARGTEAFF. As DNA, the CDR3 is TGTGCCAGCAGCGTAGCAAGGGGCACTGAAGCTTTCTTT.

The sample holds many counts of this clonotype. The V call is TRBV29-1, the J call TRBJ2-3; 7 bases match TRBD2. The CDR3 consists of 16 residues. J was trimmed by 7 bases and V by 4 bases; bases with no gene match: 17. Germline V gene lookup returns CDR1 SQVTM and CDR2 ANQGSEA. The CDR3 is CSVVGTFGAGRNTQYF. As DNA, the CDR3 is TGCAGCGTTGTGGGGACCTTTGGAGCGGGAAGGAATACGCAGTATTTT.

This clonotype was found many times. The CDR3 DNA is TGTGCCAGCAGTTACTTAGGACAGGGGGGAGAGACCCAGTACTTC. It yields the protein CASSYLGQGGETQYF. The chain carries TRBV6-5 and TRBJ2-5, with 10 bases aligning to TRBD1. Germline V gene lookup returns CDR1 MNHEY and CDR2 SVGAGI. CDR3 size: 15 residues. V trimming: 1 base; J trimming: 4 bases; junction bases outside the gene matches: 3.